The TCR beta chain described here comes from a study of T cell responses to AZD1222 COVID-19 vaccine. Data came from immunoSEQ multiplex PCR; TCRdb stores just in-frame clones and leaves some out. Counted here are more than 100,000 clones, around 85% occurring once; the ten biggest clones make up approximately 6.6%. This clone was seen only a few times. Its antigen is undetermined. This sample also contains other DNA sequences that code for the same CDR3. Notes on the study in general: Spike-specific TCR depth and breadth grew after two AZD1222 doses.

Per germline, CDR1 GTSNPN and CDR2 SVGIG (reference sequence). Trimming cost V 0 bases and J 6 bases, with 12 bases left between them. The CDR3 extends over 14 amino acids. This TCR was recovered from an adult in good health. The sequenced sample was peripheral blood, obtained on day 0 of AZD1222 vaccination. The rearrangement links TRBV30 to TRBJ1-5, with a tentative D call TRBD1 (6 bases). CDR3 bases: TGTGCCTGGAGTGTAGCAGGGGCGGGTCAGCCCCAGCATTTT. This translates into CAWSVAGAGQPQHF. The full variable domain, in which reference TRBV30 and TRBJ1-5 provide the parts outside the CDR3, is SQTIHQWPATLVQPVGSPLSLECTVEGTSNPNLYWYRQAAGRGLQLLFYSVGIGQISSEVPQNLSASRPQDRQFILSSKKLLLSDSGFYLCAWSVAGAGQPQHFGDGTRLSIL.